This T cell receptor beta chain was observed in a study of T cell responses to AZD1222 COVID-19 vaccine. Findings and limits, study-wide: After the peak T cell response, and only then, were repertoires sampled.

As to this clone: The antigen is not known.

Sequencing used immunoSEQ multiplex PCR; TCRdb keeps in-frame clones, though not all of them. The table lists about 56,000 clones, approximately 85% of them singletons. The sample here was peripheral blood, taken on day 0 of AZD1222 vaccination. The TCR was taken from an adult in good health.

As DNA, the CDR3 is TGTGCCAGCGTTAATAGTCCCGGGGATGAGCAGTTCTTC. Residues: CASVNSPGDEQFF. The gene calls are TRBV3-1 (or the pseudogene TRBV3-2) and TRBJ2-1, with D possibly being TRBD2 (5 bases). With 8 bases removed from V and 8 bases from J, the gap between germline ends came to 16 bases. Germline values: CDR1 LGHDT, CDR2 YNNKEL (reference sequence). The CDR3 extends over 13 amino acids.